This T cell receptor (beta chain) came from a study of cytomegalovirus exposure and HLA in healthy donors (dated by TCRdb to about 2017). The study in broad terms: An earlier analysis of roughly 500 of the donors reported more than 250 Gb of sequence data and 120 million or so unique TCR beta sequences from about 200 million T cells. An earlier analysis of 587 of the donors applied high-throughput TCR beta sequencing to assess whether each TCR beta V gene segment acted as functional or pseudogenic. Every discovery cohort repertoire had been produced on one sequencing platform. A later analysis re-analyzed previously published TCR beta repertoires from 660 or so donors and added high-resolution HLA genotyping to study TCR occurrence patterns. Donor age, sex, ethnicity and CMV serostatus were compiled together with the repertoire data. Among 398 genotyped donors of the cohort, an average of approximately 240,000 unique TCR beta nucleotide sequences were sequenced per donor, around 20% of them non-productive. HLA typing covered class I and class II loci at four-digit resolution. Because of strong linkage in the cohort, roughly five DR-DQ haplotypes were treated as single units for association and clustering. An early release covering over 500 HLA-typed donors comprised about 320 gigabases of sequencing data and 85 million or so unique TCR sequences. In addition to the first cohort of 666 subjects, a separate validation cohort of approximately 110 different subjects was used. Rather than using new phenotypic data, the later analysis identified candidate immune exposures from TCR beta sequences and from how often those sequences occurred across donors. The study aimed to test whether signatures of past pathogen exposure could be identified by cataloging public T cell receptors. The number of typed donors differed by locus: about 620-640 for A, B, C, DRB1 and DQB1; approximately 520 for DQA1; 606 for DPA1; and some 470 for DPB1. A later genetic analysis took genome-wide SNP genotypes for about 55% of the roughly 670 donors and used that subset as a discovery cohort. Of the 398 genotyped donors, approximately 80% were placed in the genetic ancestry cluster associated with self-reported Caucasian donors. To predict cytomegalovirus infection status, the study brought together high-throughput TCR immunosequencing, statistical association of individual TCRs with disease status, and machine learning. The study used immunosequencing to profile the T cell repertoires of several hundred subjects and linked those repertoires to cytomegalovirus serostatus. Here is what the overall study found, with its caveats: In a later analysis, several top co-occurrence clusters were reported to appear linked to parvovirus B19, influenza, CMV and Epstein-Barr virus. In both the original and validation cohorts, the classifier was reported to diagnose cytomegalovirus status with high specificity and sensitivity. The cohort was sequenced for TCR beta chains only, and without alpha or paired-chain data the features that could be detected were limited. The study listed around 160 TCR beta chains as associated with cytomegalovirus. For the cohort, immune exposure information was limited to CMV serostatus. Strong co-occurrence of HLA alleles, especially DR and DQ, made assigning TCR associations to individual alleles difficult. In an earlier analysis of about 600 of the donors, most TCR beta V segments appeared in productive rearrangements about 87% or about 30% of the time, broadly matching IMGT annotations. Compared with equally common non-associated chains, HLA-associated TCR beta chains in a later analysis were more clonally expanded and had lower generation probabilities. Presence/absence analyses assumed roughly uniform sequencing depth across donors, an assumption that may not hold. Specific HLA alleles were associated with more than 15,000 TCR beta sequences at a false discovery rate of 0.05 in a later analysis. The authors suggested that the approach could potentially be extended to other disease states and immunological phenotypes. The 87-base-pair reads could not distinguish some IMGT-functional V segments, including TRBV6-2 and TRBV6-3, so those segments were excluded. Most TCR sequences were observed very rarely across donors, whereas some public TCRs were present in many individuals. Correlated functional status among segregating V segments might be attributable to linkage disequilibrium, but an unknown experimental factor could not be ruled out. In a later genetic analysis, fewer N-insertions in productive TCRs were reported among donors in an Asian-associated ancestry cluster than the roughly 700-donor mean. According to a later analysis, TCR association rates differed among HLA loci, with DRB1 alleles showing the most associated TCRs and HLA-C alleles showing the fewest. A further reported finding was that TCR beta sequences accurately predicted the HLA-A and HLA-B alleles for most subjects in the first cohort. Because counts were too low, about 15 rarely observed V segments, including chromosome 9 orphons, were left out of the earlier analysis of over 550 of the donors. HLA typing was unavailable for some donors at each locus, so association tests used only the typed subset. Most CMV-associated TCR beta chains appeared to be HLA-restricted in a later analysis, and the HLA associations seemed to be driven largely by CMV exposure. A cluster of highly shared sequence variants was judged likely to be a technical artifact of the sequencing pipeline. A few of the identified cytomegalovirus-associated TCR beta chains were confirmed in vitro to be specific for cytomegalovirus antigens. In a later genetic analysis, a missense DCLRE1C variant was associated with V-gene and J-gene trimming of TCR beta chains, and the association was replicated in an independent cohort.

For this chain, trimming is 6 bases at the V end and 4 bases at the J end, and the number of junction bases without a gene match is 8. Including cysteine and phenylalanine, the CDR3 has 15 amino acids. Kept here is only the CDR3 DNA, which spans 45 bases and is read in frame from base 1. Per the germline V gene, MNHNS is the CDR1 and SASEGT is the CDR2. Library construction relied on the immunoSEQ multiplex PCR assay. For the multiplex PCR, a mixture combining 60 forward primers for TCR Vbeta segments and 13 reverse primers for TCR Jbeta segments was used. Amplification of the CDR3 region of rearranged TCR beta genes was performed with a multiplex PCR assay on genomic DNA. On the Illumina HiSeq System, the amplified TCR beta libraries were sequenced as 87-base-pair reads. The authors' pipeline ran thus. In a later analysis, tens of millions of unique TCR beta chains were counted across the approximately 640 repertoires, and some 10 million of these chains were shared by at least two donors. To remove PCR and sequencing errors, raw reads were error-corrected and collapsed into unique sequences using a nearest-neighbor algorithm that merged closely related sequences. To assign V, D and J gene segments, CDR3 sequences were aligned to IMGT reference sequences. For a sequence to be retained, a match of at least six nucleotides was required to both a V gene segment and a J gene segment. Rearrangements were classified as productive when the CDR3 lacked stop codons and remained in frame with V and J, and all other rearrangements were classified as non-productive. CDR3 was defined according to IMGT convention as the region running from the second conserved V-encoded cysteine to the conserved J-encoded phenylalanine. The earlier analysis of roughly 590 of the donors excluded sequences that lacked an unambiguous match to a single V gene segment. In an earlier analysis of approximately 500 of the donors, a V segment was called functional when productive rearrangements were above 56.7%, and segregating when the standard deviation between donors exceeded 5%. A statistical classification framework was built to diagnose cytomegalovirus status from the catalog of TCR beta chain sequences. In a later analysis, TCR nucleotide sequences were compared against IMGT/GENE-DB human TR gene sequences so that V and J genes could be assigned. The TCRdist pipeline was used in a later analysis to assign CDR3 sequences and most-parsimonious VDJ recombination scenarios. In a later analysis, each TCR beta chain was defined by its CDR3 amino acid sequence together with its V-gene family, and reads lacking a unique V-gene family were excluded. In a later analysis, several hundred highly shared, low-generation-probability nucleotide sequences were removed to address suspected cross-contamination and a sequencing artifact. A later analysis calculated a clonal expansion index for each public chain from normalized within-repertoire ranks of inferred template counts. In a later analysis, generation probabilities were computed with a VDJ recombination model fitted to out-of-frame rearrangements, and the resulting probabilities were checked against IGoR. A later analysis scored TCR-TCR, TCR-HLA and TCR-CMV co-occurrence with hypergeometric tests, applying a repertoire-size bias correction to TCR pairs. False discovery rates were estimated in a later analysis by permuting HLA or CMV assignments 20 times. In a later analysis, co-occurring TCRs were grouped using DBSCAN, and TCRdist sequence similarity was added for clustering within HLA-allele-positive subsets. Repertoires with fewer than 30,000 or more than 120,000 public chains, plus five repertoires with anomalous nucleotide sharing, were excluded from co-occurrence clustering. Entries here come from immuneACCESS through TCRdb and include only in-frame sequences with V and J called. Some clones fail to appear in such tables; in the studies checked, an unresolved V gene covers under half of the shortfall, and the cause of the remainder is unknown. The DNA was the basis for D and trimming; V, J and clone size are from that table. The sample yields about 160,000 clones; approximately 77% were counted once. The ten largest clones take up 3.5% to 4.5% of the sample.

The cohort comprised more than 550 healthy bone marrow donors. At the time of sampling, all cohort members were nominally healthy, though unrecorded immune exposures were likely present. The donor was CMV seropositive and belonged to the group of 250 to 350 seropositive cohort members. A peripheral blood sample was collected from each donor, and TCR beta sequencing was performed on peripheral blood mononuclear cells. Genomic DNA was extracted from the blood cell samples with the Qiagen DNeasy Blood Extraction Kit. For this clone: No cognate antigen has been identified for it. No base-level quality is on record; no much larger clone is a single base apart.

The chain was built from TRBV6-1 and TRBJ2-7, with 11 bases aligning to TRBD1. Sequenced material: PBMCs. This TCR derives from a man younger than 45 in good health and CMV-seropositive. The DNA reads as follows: TGTGCCAGCAGCAACCGGGACAGGGGGAGTTACGAGCAGTACTTC. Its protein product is CASSNRDRGSYEQYF.